This TCR beta chain was obtained from a study of beta chain features in type 1 diabetes (dated by TCRdb to the late 2010s). For the study in its entirety: Mean age, gender distribution, total cell number and subset yield were not different between patients and healthy donors. A total of around 110,000,000 sorted cells were examined across all samples, and RNA yield correlated strongly with the number of cells per subset. In the study, TCRB repertoires of sorted circulating CD4+ T cell subsets from recently diagnosed type 1 diabetes patients were compared with those of matched healthy donors. Regulatory and stem cell-like memory subsets were isolated from only 8 patients and roughly 8 healthy donors, whereas naive and central memory subsets came from all 30 or so donors. On the study overall, not on this receptor specifically: Patients with type 1 diabetes made fewer insertions and deleted more nucleotides at VDJ recombination sites, implying thymic rearrangement abnormalities. Shorter templates might have been favored by PCR, but patient and control samples were amplified and corrected together, so both groups would have been affected equally by any skew. Because cDNA was sequenced instead of genomic DNA, activated cells with high expression could be over-represented, although the groups did not differ in activation or CD3 levels. Naive, central memory and regulatory TCRB repertoires appeared to be more similar among patients than among healthy donors. In all four CD4+ subsets, TCRB CDR3 length was moderately but significantly shorter in type 1 diabetes patients. HLA sub-analyses involved small numbers of individuals, so any influence of HLA type on TCRB rearrangement remained unresolved.

All of the isolated RNA was reverse transcribed with the High Capacity cDNA Reverse Transcription Kit, so expressed TCRB transcripts were sequenced. Deep immunoSEQ sequencing was performed on naive, central memory and regulatory T cell samples, with an average of roughly 3.6 million total reads per sample. After sorted cells were lysed in RLT buffer, RNA was extracted with DNase-treated RNeasy Micro or Mini kits, with the choice depending on cell number. To prevent cross-contamination, each cell subset was processed individually, whereas patient and healthy donor samples were processed jointly. The immunoSEQ multiplex PCR was used to amplify TCRB sequences from cDNA, yielding 87-bp fragments that span the CDR3 region. Sequencing of the amplicons was performed on the Illumina HiSeq platform. Per the authors' processing: Synthetic template baselines were used to correct PCR bias computationally, reads within Hamming distance 2 were collapsed, and singletons that could not be merged were discarded. Reads were aligned against IMGT so that V, D and J genes, CDR3 length and insertions or deletions at six rearrangement sites could be assigned. Clonotype counts were normalized to sorted cell number within each subset before computing true diversity and Gini coefficients with the tcR R package. The overlap coefficient, calculated on TCRB nucleotide sequences, was used to quantify repertoire sharing. Out-of-frame TCRB sequences from naive cells were analyzed to stand in for the pre-selection repertoire. This immuneACCESS table, as held by TCRdb, lists in-frame sequences with V and J called but not all clones. Of the missing ones, under half trace to an unresolved V gene in checked studies; the others have no known cause. V and J calls and clone size come straight from that table; D and trimming were deduced from the DNA. The sample profile shows approximately 470,000 clones; around 28% of them were found once. The ten biggest clones cover 0.06% to 0.07% of the sample.

For this clone: The specificity of this receptor is unknown. Within one base of it there is no much larger clone, and no base qualities were kept.

Each donor gave one peripheral blood draw, roughly 120 mL on average, collected into heparinised tubes. Naive, central memory, regulatory and stem cell-like memory CD4+ T cells were sorted on a BD FACSAria II using a panel including CD45RO, CCR7, CD25, CD127, CD95 and CD27. All sorted populations exceeded 95% purity. Right away, PBMCs were isolated by Lymphoprep density gradient centrifugation and were stained directly, with no culture step. So that batch effects would be minimized, each experiment stained and sorted samples in pairs, pairing one healthy donor with one patient. Based on the germline V gene, the CDR1 and CDR2 sequences are SNHLY and FYNNEI. Reading from cysteine to phenylalanine, the CDR3 counts 14 amino acids. Just CDR3 DNA is preserved here, 42 bases in frame from base 1. A distance of 10 bases separates the germline ends of V and J, which lose 3 bases and 2 bases respectively.

This receptor chain uses TRBV2 and TRBJ2-5; the D gene remains uncertain. The sequence was obtained from a man aged 18-30 years in good health. Material: naive CD4+ T cells from blood. The sample's cell subset or site label, in plain terms: true naive CD4+ T cells. CDR3 protein: CASSEARLQETQYF. The nucleotide sequence is TGTGCCAGCAGTGAGGCGCGGTTACAAGAGACCCAGTACTTC.